What follows are 16 T cell receptor beta chains derived from one specimen sequenced in a study of beta chain features in type 1 diabetes (dated by TCRdb to about 2018). Overall study results and their limits: Type 1 diabetes patients showed a moderate but significant shortening of TCRB CDR3 length in all four CD4+ subsets.

For these TCRs, the target antigens are not known. The library relied on the immunoSEQ multiplex PCR assay. The entire isolated RNA was reverse transcribed using the High Capacity cDNA Reverse Transcription Kit, and thus expressed TCRB transcripts were sequenced. Drawn from immuneACCESS, this table holds only the in-frame rearrangements with V and J called that TCRdb kept. Clones are partly lost; checked studies trace under half to an unresolved V gene and leave the rest unexplained. In all, the sample holds 200,000 to 300,000 clones, and around 21% of those were seen once. The ten largest clonotypes hold about 0.028% of the sample. The sample taken for sequencing was naive CD4+ T cells from blood. The intended sense of this specimen's cell subset or site label: true naive CD4+ T cells. These receptors were obtained from a middle-aged woman with type 1 diabetes.

The chain joins TRBV9 to TRBJ1-1; no firm D call. The CDR3 contains 14 residues. V dropped 0 bases and J dropped 0 bases, with 6 bases sitting between them. Germline CDR1 SGDLS, CDR2 YYNGEE. The CDR3 loop is CASSVAAMNTEAFF. CDR3 DNA: TGTGCCAGCAGCGTAGCTGCTATGAACACTGAAGCTTTCTTT.

The rearrangement joins TRBV2 to TRBJ2-1, with D perhaps matching TRBD1 (6 bases). Germline V gene data show CDR1 as SNHLY and CDR2 as FYNNEI. Trimming took off 3 bases at V and 5 bases at J, with 8 bases between the two ends. The CDR3 totals 13 residues. The CDR3 reads CASSDWTDNEQFF. The CDR3 coding sequence is TGTGCCAGCAGTGATTGGACAGACAATGAGCAGTTCTTC.

V and J are TRBV7-8 and TRBJ2-7; D not certain. CDR3 size: 11 residues. Germline V lookup: CDR1 SGHVS, CDR2 FQNEAQ. Trimming removed 4 bases from V and 3 bases from J, with 4 bases in between. The CDR3 DNA follows: TGTGCCAGCAGCTCCATCTACGAGCAGTACTTC. As protein: CASSSIYEQYF. Full variable domain (rest looked up from reference TRBV7-8 and TRBJ2-7): GAGVSQSPRYKVAKRGQDVALRCDPISGHVSLFWYQQALGQGPEFLTYFQNEAQLDKSGLPSDRFFAERPEGSVSTLKIQRTQQEDSAVYLCASSSIYEQYFGPGTRLTVT.

This chain's CDR3 is CASSYRGRAADEQFF. CDR3 nucleotides: TGTGCCAGCAGCTACAGGGGAAGAGCGGCGGATGAGCAGTTCTTC. This chain joins TRBV27 and TRBJ2-1; 7 bases fit TRBD1. Germline lookup yields CDR1 MNHEY and CDR2 SMNVEV (reference sequence). This CDR3 comprises 15 residues. The ends lost 6 bases at V and 8 bases at J; junction bases unmatched: 13.

Remarks on this clone: The junction does not match germline at one end; this may be a read error. This chain uses TRBV28 with TRBJ2-4, with TRBD1 identical over 9 bases. CDR1 and CDR2 (germline): MDHEN, SYDVKM. The CDR3 extends over 12 amino acids. CDR3 region: CASSSTRDRVSF. Here the CDR3 DNA reads TGTGCCAGCAGTTCAACCCGGGACAGGGTGAGCTTC.

This clone was counted only a few times. The chain uses TRBV7-3 and TRBJ2-6; possible D gene TRBD1, 5 bases. CDR1 is SGHTA, CDR2 FQGTGA, per germline. Trimming stripped 4 bases from V and 0 bases from J, with 7 bases between. The CDR3 contains 15 residues. CDR3 residues: CASSSGASGANVLTF. CDR3 nucleotide sequence: TGTGCCAGCAGCTCTGGGGCCTCTGGGGCCAACGTCCTGACTTTC. Together with reference TRBV7-3 and TRBJ2-6, the CDR3 gives the full variable domain: GAGVSQTPSNKVTEKGKYVELRCDPISGHTALYWYRQSLGQGPEFLIYFQGTGAADDSGLPNDRFFAVRPEGSVSTLKIQRTERGDSAVYLCASSSGASGANVLTFGAGSRLTVL.

The V gene is TRBV7-9, the J gene TRBJ2-5; TRBD2 might be the D (6 bases). The CDR3 runs to 13 residues. Germline CDR1 and CDR2: SEHNR and FQNEAQ (reference sequence). V lost 4 bases and J 5 bases, leaving 11 bases between the germline ends. The CDR3 region has the DNA TGTGCCAGCAGCTCCCGGGACTTCGAGACCCAGTACTTC. Translated: CASSSRDFETQYF.

V is TRBV11-2 and J is TRBJ2-7; 7 bases align to TRBD1. V trimming: 5 bases; J trimming: 3 bases; junction bases outside the gene matches: 7. CDR1 and CDR2 (germline): SGHAT, FQNNGV. The CDR3 covers 14 residues. The CDR3 reads CASSLSGTVYEQYF. In DNA form, the CDR3 reads TGTGCCAGCAGCCTCTCCGGGACAGTCTACGAGCAGTACTTC. Filled out from reference TRBV11-2 and TRBJ2-7, the complete variable domain reads EAGVAQSPRYKIIEKRQSVAFWCNPISGHATLYWYQQILGQGPKLLIQFQNNGVVDDSQLPKDRFSAERLKGVDSTLKIQPAKLEDSAVYLCASSLSGTVYEQYFGPGTRLTVT.

The chain couples TRBV18 to TRBJ2-6, with 7 bases that match TRBD1. Per germline, CDR1 KGHSH and CDR2 LQKENI. V lost 4 bases and J lost 0; bases outside the gene matches: 9. The CDR3 runs 18 residues. The CDR3 region is CASSLSSDRSSGANVLTF. Written as DNA, the CDR3 is TGTGCCAGCTCACTGAGTTCGGACAGGTCCTCTGGGGCCAACGTCCTGACTTTC.

The rearrangement links TRBV7-9 to TRBJ2-5, with 7 nucleotides matching TRBD2. J was trimmed by 5 bases and V by 5 bases; bases with no gene match: 11. This CDR3 contains 15 residues. CDR1 is SEHNR, CDR2 FQNEAQ, per germline (reference sequence). The CDR3 sequence is CASSPGLQSGETQYF. CDR3 nucleotide sequence: TGTGCCAGCAGCCCGGGACTACAGAGCGGGGAGACCCAGTACTTC.

This clone was detected only a few times. Other nucleotide sequences from this sample produce the same CDR3. The chain couples TRBV18 to TRBJ1-5; no clear D gene. CDR1 is KGHSH, CDR2 LQKENI, per germline. Trimming took 3 bases from V and 4 from J, leaving 7 bases between them. The CDR3 has 13 amino acids. The CDR3: CASSPGENQPQHF. In nucleotides, the CDR3 is TGTGCCAGCTCACCGGGAGAAAATCAGCCCCAGCATTTT. Filled out from reference TRBV18 and TRBJ1-5, the complete variable domain reads NAGVMQNPRHLVRRRGQEARLRCSPMKGHSHVYWYRQLPEEGLKFMVYLQKENIIDESGMPKERFSAEFPKEGPSILRIQQVVRGDSAAYFCASSPGENQPQHFGDGTRLSIL.

This clone was seen only a few times. This chain uses TRBV4-1 with TRBJ1-5, with D possibly matching TRBD1 (5 bases). Germline assignment: CDR1 MGHRA and CDR2 YSYEKL. Trimming cost V 0 bases and J 6 bases, with 9 bases left between them. The CDR3 extends over 14 amino acids. This CDR3 is CASSQDGAIQPQHF. The CDR3 DNA reads as TGCGCCAGCAGCCAAGATGGGGCAATTCAGCCCCAGCATTTT.

In this sample, this clone turned up a few times. The chain recombines TRBV4-1 with TRBJ2-6, with 7 bases lining up with TRBD1. The CDR3 totals 17 residues. V lost 3 bases and J lost 0; bases outside the gene matches: 5. Germline CDR1 reads MGHRA; CDR2 reads YSYEKL. The CDR3 nucleotides read TGCGCCAGCAGCCAGACAGGGCTTCTCTCTGGGGCCAACGTCCTGACTTTC. Encoded protein: CASSQTGLLSGANVLTF.

The sample holds a few counts of this clone. The chain employs TRBV28 and TRBJ1-1, with D maybe TRBD1 (6 bases). V dropped 6 bases and J dropped 4 bases, with 12 bases sitting between them. Germline-derived CDR1 and CDR2 are MDHEN and SYDVKM. This CDR3 is 13 amino acids long. Here the CDR3 DNA reads TGTGCCAGCAGACAGGGAGCGGCCACTGAAGCTTTCTTT. Translating gives CASRQGAATEAFF.

This clone was seen a few times. The chain combines TRBV4-3 with TRBJ2-3; D is perhaps TRBD1 (6 bases). Germline loops: CDR1 LGHNA, CDR2 YSLEER. The ends were cut back, 5 bases at V and 6 bases at J, with 9 bases in the middle. This CDR3 comprises 12 residues. CDR3 sequence (DNA): TGCGCCAGCAGCGCACAGGGCGATACGCAGTATTTT. Its translation is CASSAQGDTQYF.

This chain connects TRBV2 to TRBJ2-3, with 7 bases matching TRBD2. The J segment lost 6 bases and the V segment lost 7 bases, leaving 4 bases of the junction unmatched. Per germline, CDR1 SNHLY and CDR2 FYNNEI. The CDR3 has 12 residues. CDR3 sequence (DNA): TGTGCCAGCAAAGCGGGGAGTGATACGCAGTATTTT. It yields the protein CASKAGSDTQYF.